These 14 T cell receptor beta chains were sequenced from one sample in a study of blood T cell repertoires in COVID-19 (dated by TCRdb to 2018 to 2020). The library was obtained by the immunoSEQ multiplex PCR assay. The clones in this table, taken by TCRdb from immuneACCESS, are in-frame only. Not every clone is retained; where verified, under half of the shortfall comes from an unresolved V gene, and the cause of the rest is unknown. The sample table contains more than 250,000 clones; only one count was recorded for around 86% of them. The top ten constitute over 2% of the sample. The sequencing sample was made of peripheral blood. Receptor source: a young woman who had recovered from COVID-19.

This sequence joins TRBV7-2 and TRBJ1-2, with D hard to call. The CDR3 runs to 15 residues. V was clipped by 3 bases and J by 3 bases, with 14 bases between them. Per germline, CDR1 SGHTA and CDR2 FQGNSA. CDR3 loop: CASSFPPLRDYGYTF. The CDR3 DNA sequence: TGTGCCAGCAGCTTCCCCCCACTGCGAGACTATGGCTACACCTTC.

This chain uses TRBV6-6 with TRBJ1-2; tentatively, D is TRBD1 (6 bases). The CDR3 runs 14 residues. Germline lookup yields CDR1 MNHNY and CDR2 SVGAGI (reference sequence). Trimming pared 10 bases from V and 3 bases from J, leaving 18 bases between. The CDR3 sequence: CATSGGLEDYGYTF. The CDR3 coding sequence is TGTGCCACCTCGGGGGGCCTTGAGGACTATGGCTACACCTTC.

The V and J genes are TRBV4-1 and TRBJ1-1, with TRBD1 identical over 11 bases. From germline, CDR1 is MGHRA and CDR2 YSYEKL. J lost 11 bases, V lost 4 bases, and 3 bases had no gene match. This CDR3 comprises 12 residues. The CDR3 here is CASSPDRGRAFF. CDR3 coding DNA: TGCGCCAGCAGCCCGGACAGGGGGCGTGCTTTCTTT.

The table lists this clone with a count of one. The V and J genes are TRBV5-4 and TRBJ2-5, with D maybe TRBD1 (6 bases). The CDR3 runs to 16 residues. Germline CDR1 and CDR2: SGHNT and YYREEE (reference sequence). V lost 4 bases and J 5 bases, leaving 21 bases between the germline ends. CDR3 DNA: TGTGCCAGCAGCGCCTTTTCTAACAGGGTTGGCGAGACCCAGTACTTC. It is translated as CASSAFSNRVGETQYF.

CDR3 amino acids: CASSPRQGNQETQYF. The CDR3 nucleotides are TGCGCCAGCAGCCCTCGACAGGGGAACCAAGAGACCCAGTACTTC. The J gene is TRBJ2-5, the V gene TRBV5-1, with TRBD1 matching 8 bases. This CDR3 is built from 15 residues. CDR1 and CDR2 (germline): SGHRS, YFSETQ. Trimming removed 4 bases from V and 0 bases from J; junction bases left unmatched: 5.

The CDR3 DNA sequence: TGTGCCAGTAGTATGTGGACAGGGACGTCCTACGAGCAGTACTTC. Protein product: CASSMWTGTSYEQYF. The chain joins TRBV19 to TRBJ2-7; 8 bases are shared with TRBD1. This CDR3 has 15 residues. The ends lost 3 bases at V and 1 base at J; junction bases unmatched: 5. Germline CDR1 reads LNHDA; CDR2 reads SQIVND (reference sequence).

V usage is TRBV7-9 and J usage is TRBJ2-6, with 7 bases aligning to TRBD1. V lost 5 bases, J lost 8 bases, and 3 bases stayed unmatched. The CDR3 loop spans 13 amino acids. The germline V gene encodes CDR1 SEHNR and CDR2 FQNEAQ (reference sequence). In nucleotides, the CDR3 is TGTGCCAGCAGCGAAAGGGGGCCCAACGTCCTGACTTTC. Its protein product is CASSERGPNVLTF.

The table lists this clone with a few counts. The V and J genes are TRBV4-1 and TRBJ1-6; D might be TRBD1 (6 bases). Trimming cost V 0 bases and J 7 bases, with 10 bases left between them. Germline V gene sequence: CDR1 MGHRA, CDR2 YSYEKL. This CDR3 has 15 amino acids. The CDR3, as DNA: TGCGCCAGCAGCCAAGAAGGGGGGGCCAATTCACCCCTCCACTTT. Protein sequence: CASSQEGGANSPLHF.

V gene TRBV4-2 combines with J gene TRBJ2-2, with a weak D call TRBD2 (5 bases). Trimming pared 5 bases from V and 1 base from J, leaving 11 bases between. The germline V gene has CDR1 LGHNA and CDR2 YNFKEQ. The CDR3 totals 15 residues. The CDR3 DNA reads TGTGCCAGCAGCGAAGCTGAGGGGAACACCGGGGAGCTGTTTTTT. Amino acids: CASSEAEGNTGELFF.

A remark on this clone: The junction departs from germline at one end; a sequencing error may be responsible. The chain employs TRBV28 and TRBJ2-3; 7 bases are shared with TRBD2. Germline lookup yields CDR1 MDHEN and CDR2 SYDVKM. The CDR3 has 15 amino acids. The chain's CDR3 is CASSLWGRGTDTQYF. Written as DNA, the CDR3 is TGTGCCAGCAGCTTATGGGGGAGGGGAACAGATACGCAGTATTTT.

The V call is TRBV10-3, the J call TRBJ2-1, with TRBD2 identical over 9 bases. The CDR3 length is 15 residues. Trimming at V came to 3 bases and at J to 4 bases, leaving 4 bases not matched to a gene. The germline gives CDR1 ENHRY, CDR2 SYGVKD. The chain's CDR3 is CAISDGLASYNEQFF. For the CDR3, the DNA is TGTGCCATCAGTGACGGACTAGCGTCTTACAATGAGCAGTTCTTC.

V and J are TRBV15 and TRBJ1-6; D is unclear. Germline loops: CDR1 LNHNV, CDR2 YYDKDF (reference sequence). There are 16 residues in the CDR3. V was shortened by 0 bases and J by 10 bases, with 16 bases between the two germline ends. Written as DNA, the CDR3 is TGTGCCACCAGCAGAGATTTTCAGGTCGGAATCTCACCCCTCCACTTT. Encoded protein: CATSRDFQVGISPLHF.

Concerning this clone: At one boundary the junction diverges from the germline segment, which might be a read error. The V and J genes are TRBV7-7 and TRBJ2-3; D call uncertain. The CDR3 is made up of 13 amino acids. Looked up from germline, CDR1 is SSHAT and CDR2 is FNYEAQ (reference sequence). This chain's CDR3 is CASSTRPTDTQYF. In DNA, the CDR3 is TGTGCTAGCAGCACCAGGCCCACAGATACGCAGTATTTT.

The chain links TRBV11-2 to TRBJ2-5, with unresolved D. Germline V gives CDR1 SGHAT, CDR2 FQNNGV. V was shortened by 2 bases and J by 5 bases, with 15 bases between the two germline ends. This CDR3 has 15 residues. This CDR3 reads CASSLYQAARETQYF. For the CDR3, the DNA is TGTGCCAGCAGCTTATATCAGGCCGCCCGGGAGACCCAGTACTTC.